The source of this TCR beta chain is a study of blood T cell repertoires in COVID-19. Background on the study: Sites in the United States, Italy and Spain provided acute and convalescent COVID-19 samples.

Those enrolled, adults aged 18 to 89 years, came from some 25 US areas. Grouping used clinical history reported by participants in a survey and questionnaire. Each recovered donor of Cohort 3 presented with two negative PCRs, clearance, or symptom resolution. This clone appeared once. Generated by immunoSEQ multiplex PCR, the TCRdb table keeps only in-frame clones and is missing some. The table includes about 310,000 clones, 75% to 90% detected once. Sequencing input: PBMCs or T cells enriched from blood (not recorded which). The source is a woman aged 40 to 50 who had recovered from COVID-19.

The DNA for the CDR3 is TGCAGCGCCCGACAGGGGTCGAACACTGAAGCTTTCTTT. This sequence encodes CSARQGSNTEAFF. V gene TRBV29-1 combines with J gene TRBJ1-1; the match to TRBD1 covers 8 bases. Looked up from germline, CDR1 is SQVTM and CDR2 is ANQGSEA. The junction had 5 bases not matched to a gene; V was cut back by 7 bases and J by 1 base. There are 13 residues in the CDR3.